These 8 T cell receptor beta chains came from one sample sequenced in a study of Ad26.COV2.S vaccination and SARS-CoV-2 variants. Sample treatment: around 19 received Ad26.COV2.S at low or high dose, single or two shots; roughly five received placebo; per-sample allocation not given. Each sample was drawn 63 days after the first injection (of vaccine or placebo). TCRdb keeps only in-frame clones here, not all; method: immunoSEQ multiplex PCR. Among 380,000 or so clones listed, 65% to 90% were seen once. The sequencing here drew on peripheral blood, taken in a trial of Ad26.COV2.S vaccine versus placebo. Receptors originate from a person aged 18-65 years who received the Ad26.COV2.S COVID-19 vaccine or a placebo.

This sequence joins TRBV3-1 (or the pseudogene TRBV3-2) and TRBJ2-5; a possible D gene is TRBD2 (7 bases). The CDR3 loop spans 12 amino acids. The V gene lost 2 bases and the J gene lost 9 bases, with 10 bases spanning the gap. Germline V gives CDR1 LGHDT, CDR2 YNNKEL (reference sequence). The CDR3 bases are TGTGCCAGCAGCCAACACGGGGGGCCCCAGTACTTC. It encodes CASSQHGGPQYF.

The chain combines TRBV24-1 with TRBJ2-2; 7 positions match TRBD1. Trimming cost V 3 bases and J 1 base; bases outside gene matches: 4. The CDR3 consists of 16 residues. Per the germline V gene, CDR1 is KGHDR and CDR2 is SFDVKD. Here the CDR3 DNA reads TGTGCCACCAGTGATAGAAGGGGGCTGAACACCGGGGAGCTGTTTTTT. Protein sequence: CATSDRRGLNTGELFF.

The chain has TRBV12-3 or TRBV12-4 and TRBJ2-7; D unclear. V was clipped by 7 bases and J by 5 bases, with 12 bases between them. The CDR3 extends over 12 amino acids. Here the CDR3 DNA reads TGTGCCAGCACGACAACCCTCCACGAGCAGTACTTC. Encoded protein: CASTTTLHEQYF.

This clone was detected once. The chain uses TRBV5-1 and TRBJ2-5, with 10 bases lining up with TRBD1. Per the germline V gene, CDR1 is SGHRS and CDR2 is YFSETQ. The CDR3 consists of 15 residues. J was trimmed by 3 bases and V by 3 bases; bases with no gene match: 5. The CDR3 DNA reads TGCGCCAGCAGCTCTGGGACAGGGGTAAAAGAGACCCAGTACTTC. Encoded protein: CASSSGTGVKETQYF. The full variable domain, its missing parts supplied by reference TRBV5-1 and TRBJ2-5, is KAGVTQTPRYLIKTRGQQVTLSCSPISGHRSVSWYQQTPGQGLQFLFEYFSETQRNKGNFPGRFSGRQFSNSRSEMNVSTLELGDSALYLCASSSGTGVKETQYFGPGTRLLVL.

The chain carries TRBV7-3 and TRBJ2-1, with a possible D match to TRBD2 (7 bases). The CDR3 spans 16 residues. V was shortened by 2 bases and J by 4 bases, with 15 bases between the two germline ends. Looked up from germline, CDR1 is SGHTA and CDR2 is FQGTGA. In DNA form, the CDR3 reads TGTGCCAGCAGCTTATTGGGCGGGGGCCGATACAATGAGCAGTTCTTC. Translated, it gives CASSLLGGGRYNEQFF.

CDR3 sequence: CAISGGRGEKLFF. The CDR3 DNA follows: TGTGCCATTTCAGGGGGCAGGGGCGAAAAACTGTTTTTT. This chain connects TRBV14 to TRBJ1-4; 8 bases are shared with TRBD1. The CDR3 has 13 amino acids. Germline values: CDR1 SGHDN, CDR2 FVKESK. Trimming cost V 10 bases and J 8 bases; bases outside gene matches: 9.

CDR3 nucleotide sequence: TGTGCCAGCAGTTACGAACGATCAGATACGCAGTATTTT. Protein product: CASSYERSDTQYF. The rearrangement joins TRBV6-2 or TRBV6-3 to TRBJ2-3, with D uncertain. The CDR3 runs 13 residues. Germline CDR1 MNHEY, CDR2 SVGEGT. The V end was cut by 2 bases, the J end by 4 bases, with 7 bases between.

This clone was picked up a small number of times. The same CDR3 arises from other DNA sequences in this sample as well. The CDR3 coding sequence is TGTGCCAGCAGCTTGGGACAGGTCGGTCAGCCCCAGCATTTT. It is translated as CASSLGQVGQPQHF. The chain has TRBV7-2 and TRBJ1-5; 8 bases are shared with TRBD1. The V and J ends lost 3 bases and 6 bases, in that order; junction bases with no gene match: 4. Germline CDR1 and CDR2: SGHTA and FQGNSA. The CDR3 is 14 residues long.